Following are 9 T cell receptor beta chains from one sample sequenced in a study of blood T cell repertoires in COVID-19. Sequencing used immunoSEQ multiplex PCR; TCRdb keeps in-frame clones, though not all of them. The table has around 120,000 clones, 60% to 85% seen once. Sequencing input: peripheral blood. The source is a man between 65 and 80 years old with acute or convalescent COVID-19.

The chain has TRBV30 and TRBJ1-1; D is ambiguous. The CDR3 runs to 13 residues. The V end lost 0 bases, the J end lost 3 bases, and 8 bases lay between the germline ends. The germline gives CDR1 GTSNPN, CDR2 SVGIG (reference sequence). CDR3 coding DNA: TGTGCCTGGAGTGTATCGGGAGACACTGAAGCTTTCTTT. Encoded protein: CAWSVSGDTEAFF.

J is TRBJ2-1 and V is TRBV9, with 7 bases aligning to TRBD2. This CDR3 region has 16 residues. Germline values: CDR1 SGDLS, CDR2 YYNGEE. V shed 0 bases, J shed 3 bases, and the junction held 6 bases outside the gene matches. CDR3 sequence: CASSVGLADDYNEQFF. The CDR3 DNA is TGTGCCAGCAGCGTAGGCCTAGCGGACGACTACAATGAGCAGTTCTTC. Complete variable domain (other parts from reference TRBV9 and TRBJ2-1): DSGVTQTPKHLITATGQRVTLRCSPRSGDLSVYWYQQSLDQGLQFLIQYYNGEERAKGNILERFSAQQFPDLHSELNLSSLELGDSALYFCASSVGLADDYNEQFFGPGTRLTVL.

The CDR3 DNA sequence: TGCGCCAGCAGCAACCAGGGGGCGGGGAACACCATATATTTT. Translating it yields CASSNQGAGNTIYF. The chain couples TRBV5-1 to TRBJ1-3; 8 positions match TRBD1. V trimming: 4 bases; J trimming: 7 bases; junction bases outside the gene matches: 7. The CDR3 has 14 amino acids. Germline values: CDR1 SGHRS, CDR2 YFSETQ.

V usage is TRBV3-1 (or the pseudogene TRBV3-2) and J usage is TRBJ2-3; 11 nucleotides line up with TRBD2. Trimming removed 3 bases from V and 6 bases from J; junction bases left unmatched: 2. There are 14 residues in the CDR3. Germline V gene data show CDR1 as LGHDT and CDR2 as YNNKEL (reference sequence). The CDR3 protein is CASSHRTSGDTQYF. The CDR3, as DNA: TGTGCCAGCAGCCATAGGACTAGCGGGGATACGCAGTATTTT.

The chain joins TRBV4-1 to TRBJ1-2; TRBD1 matches 8 bases. From germline, CDR1 is MGHRA and CDR2 YSYEKL. The V segment lost 1 base and the J segment 3 bases; nucleotides outside the gene matches: 1. The CDR3 sequence is 14 residues long. The CDR3 DNA reads as TGCGCCAGCAGCCAAGCAGGGGGCGACTATGGCTACACCTTC. Residues: CASSQAGGDYGYTF.

This clone appeared a single time. This chain uses TRBV12-2 with TRBJ2-7; the table's D gene call, TRBD2, was not cross checked with the DNA. TRBV12-2 is annotated as a pseudogene. The CDR3 has 16 residues. For the CDR3, the DNA is TGTGCAAGTCGCTTAGGAAAGGGGGGGACAACTCACGAGCAGTACTTC. Translated: CASRLGKGGTTHEQYF.

V is TRBV5-8 and J is TRBJ2-5, with 7 bases aligning to TRBD1. V gave up 5 bases and J gave up 7 bases; unmatched junction bases: 14. The CDR3 runs 15 residues. Germline V gives CDR1 SGHTS, CDR2 YDEGEE. The CDR3 loop reads CASSPGQVVRGTQYF. Here the CDR3 DNA reads TGTGCCAGCAGTCCAGGACAGGTGGTAAGAGGGACCCAGTACTTC.

This chain joins TRBV7-9 and TRBJ1-2, with a tentative D call TRBD1 (5 bases). The CDR3 contains 13 residues. V lost 5 bases and J 8 bases, leaving 15 bases between the germline ends. CDR1 is SEHNR and CDR2 is FQNEAQ in the germline V gene (reference sequence). The CDR3 reads CASSNIQTDGYTF. Here the CDR3 DNA reads TGTGCCAGCAGCAATATACAGACAGACGGCTACACCTTC.

V usage is TRBV19 and J usage is TRBJ2-7, with 14 nucleotides matching TRBD2. The germline gives CDR1 LNHDA, CDR2 SQIVND (reference sequence). V was clipped by 5 bases and J by 5 bases; unmatched bases: 8. The CDR3 is 16 amino acids. This CDR3 is CASSLTSGGAGNEQYF. The CDR3 DNA follows: TGTGCCAGTAGTTTGACTAGCGGGGGGGCCGGAAACGAGCAGTACTTC.